This T cell receptor (beta chain) was captured in a study of blood T cells in healthy people across ages. Study-level findings and limits: Estimated diversity, derived from one million T cells, was regarded as an underestimate. Naive T cell percentage showed a strong correlation with the diversity of TCR beta.

The germline CDR1 and CDR2 sequences are SGHTA and FQGNSA. This CDR3 spans 11 amino acids. PBMCs were isolated at a quantity of at least 6.5 million per sample. Through a sample-barcoded 5' primer and a J-beta primer mix, a second PCR was run for 7 to 11 cycles. Each cDNA molecule carried a tag from a template-switch adaptor that contained 12 random nucleotides. A single record per CDR3 protein comes from TCRdb applying MiXCR to the 5' RACE reads. Counted here are about 1.4 million distinct CDR3 sequences, approximately 59% occurring once; the ten biggest clones make up under 8.5%. Comments on this clonotype: The antigen remains undetermined. One end of the junction fails to match germline, which may point to a read error.

What was sequenced was blood. The sequence was obtained from a man aged 18-30 years in good health. This chain connects TRBV7-2 to TRBJ2-7; D remains unclear. CDR3 protein: CAGSSTYEQYF. CDR3 sequence (DNA): TGTGCCGGCAGCTCTACCTACGAGCAGTACTTC.